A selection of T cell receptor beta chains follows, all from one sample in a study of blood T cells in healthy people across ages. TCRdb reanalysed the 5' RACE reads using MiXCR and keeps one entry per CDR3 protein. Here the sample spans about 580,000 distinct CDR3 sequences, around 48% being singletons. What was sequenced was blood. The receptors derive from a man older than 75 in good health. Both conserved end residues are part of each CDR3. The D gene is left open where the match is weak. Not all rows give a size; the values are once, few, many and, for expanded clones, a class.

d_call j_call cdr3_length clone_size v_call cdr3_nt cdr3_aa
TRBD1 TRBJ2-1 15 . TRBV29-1 TGCAGCGCTGCTTTCGGGACAGGGGGCTTTAATGAGCAGTTCTTC CSAAFGTGGFNEQFF
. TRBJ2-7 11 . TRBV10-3 TGTGCCGTTCAGGGTTCCTACGAGCAGTACTTC CAVQGSYEQYF
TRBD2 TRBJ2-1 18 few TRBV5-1 TGCGCCAGCAGCTTGGACCTGACTAGCGGTTATCCCTACAATGAGCAGTTCTTC CASSLDLTSGYPYNEQFF
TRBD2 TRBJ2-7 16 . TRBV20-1 TGCAGTGCTAGAGATCAAACTAGCGCTCTCCTCTACGAGCAGTACTTC CSARDQTSALLYEQYF
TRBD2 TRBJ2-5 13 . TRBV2 TGTGCCAGCAGTGGGGGAGGGCAAGAGACCCAGTACTTC CASSGGGQETQYF
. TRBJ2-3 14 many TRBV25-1 TGTGCCAGCAGTGAATCGGGCAGCACAGATACGCAGTATTTT CASSESGSTDTQYF
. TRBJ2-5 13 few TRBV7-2 TGTGCCAGCAGCCCTTCTAGCGTCGAGACCCAGTACTTC CASSPSSVETQYF
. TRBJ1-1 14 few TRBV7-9 TGTGCCAGCAGCAGTAGGAGTGACGATTCAGAAGCTTTCTTT CASSSRSDDSEAFF
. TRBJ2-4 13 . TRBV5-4 TGTGCCAGCAGCCCCGGAGTACAAAACATTCAGTACTTC CASSPGVQNIQYF
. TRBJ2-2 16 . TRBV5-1 TGCGCCAGCAGCTTGAAAAATCTGGAAAACACCGGGGAGCTGTTTTTT CASSLKNLENTGELFF
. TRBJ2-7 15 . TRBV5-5 TGTGCCAGCAGCTTGGGGGGGTCCCAAAACTACGAGCAGTACTTC CASSLGGSQNYEQYF
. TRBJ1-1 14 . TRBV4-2 TGTGCCAGCAGCCAAGACGGTTCTGGCACTGAAGCTTTCTTT CASSQDGSGTEAFF
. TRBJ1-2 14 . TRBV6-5 TGTGCCAGCAGTTACGCGACGGAGAGCTATGGCTACACCTTC CASSYATESYGYTF
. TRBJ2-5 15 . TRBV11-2 TGTGCCAGCAGCTTAGGGCCAGGGGAAGAAGAGACCCAGTACTTC CASSLGPGEEETQYF